This T cell receptor beta chain derives from a study of T cells in Graves' hyperthyroidism and ophthalmopathy (dated by TCRdb to about 2019). Looking at the study overall: Peripheral blood was collected at initial diagnosis, before any treatment. TCR V-J signatures able to tell the groups apart were searched for in a discovery cohort of around 95 patients, of whom more than 40 had Graves' ophthalmopathy and around 58 had stable Graves' hyperthyroidism. Prospective prediction of ophthalmopathy was tested in an independent validation cohort consisting of roughly 19 hyperthyroidism patients and over 15 patients who later progressed to ophthalmopathy. For training and testing, the 100 or so patients in the discovery cohort were randomly divided in a 7:3 ratio. In addition, the study compared T-cell repertoires in thyroid tissue and in blood from a handful of Graves' hyperthyroidism patients. Following sampling, methimazole starting at 30 mg daily was given to hyperthyroidism patients, and high-dose intravenous methylprednisolone was given to ophthalmopathy patients. According to the paper, TCR Vbeta CDR3 sequencing was carried out on some 130 peripheral blood samples, which came from around 43 ophthalmopathy, 70 to 80 hyperthyroidism and approximately 17 progressor patients. On the study overall, not on this receptor specifically: During validation, the model predicted progression to ophthalmopathy a median of around 7 months ahead of onset, with almost 71% sensitivity and 72% to 85% specificity. Most expanded thyroid clonotypes (frequency above 0.001) were also detected in blood, suggesting blood repertoires may reflect thyroid immune responses. A model built on a 13 V-J signature distinguished ophthalmopathy from stable hyperthyroidism, reaching 87.88% sensitivity and 81.08% specificity in cross-validation and 80%/75% in testing. Sample size was not statistically predetermined, and investigators were not blinded to group allocation.

CDR1 and CDR2, per the germline V gene, are SGHTA and FQGNSA. V and J are truncated by 1 base and 10 bases respectively, leaving an intervening sequence of 10 bases. There are 12 amino acids in the CDR3, from cysteine to phenylalanine inclusive. The sequence is cut down to CDR3 DNA, 36 bases in frame from base 1. Hyperthyroidism patients were newly diagnosed, with disease duration under 2 months, and aged 18 to 65 years. Patients with uncontrolled infections, other autoimmune diseases, pregnancy or lactation were excluded. Clinical symptoms, serum thyroxine and TRAb, thyroid ultrasound, and orbital computed tomography formed the basis for the diagnoses. Blood from progressor patients was drawn when they were first diagnosed with hyperthyroidism, before any ophthalmopathy symptoms appeared. PBMCs were separated from approximately 9.9 ml of fresh peripheral blood using Ficoll-Paque density gradient centrifugation. Progressor patients were defined as those initially diagnosed with Graves' hyperthyroidism in whom ophthalmopathy developed during follow-up. Trizol reagent was used to extract total RNA, and RNA quality was then checked on an Agilent 2100 Bioanalyzer.

The TCR beta CDR3 regions were amplified from the RNA transcripts. The TCR CDR3 was subjected to a first round of RT-PCR using the HTBI primer set and the Qiagen OneStep RT-PCR kit. Libraries were constructed in a second round of multiplex PCR, after which size selection and purification were carried out. Sequencing of the libraries was done on an Illumina HiSeq2000 using paired-end 100 bp reads. Per the authors' processing: SOAPnuke was used to process the raw data, throwing out any read that contained adapters or uncalled bases, had a mean Phred below 15, or lacked an exact constant-primer or identifier match. COPE v1.2.5 was used to merge the high-quality paired reads, and each unique nucleotide sequence was defined as a clonotype. Clonotypes were aligned to IMGT TRBV, TRBD and TRBJ reference segments using MiTCR v1.1. Analysis was restricted to V-J combinations with a frequency above 0.0001, which covered about 99% of repertoires. The TCS score was defined as the ratio of F50 (clonal expansion) to E x V (chaos), calculated using BLOSUM62-based TCRdist between CDR3 peptides within each V-J. Welch's t-statistics and random forest reduced 514 V-J features to 10 to 15, which were used in a naive Bayes classifier (R e1071). TCRdb applied fastp at Q25 and MiXCR to the public reads, then kept only in-frame beta chains. Every CDR3 protein is listed once, alongside the most common genes and DNA of its rows. These V and J calls rely on TCRdb rather than the paper's analysis. The sample table contains approximately 270,000 distinct CDR3 sequences; only one count was recorded for more than 12% of them. 13% of the sample belongs to the ten largest clones.

This clonotype was detected ten times or more. The antigen it binds to is not known. One base away there is no much larger clone; base qualities are not given. The chain is assembled from TRBV7-2 and TRBJ1-2; no D gene is confidently identified. Sequencing was done on a sample of blood. The TCR was taken from a woman in her thirties or forties with Graves' hyperthyroidism that later progressed to Graves' ophthalmopathy. The CDR3 reads CASSLVLGYYTF. The nucleotides are TGTGCCAGCAGCTTAGTTTTGGGGTACTACACCTTC.